Given below is one T cell receptor (beta chain) in context. The CDR3 covers 16 residues. Trimming at V came to 3 bases and at J to 5 bases, leaving 12 bases not matched to a gene. In germline, CDR1 is MDHEN, CDR2 SYDVKM. Per the authors' pipeline: Counts of nucleated cells, estimated from reference gene primer amplification, were obtained. Repertoires were generated with immunoSEQ multiplex PCR, while TCRdb's copy carries only in-frame clones and drops some. Clonal size and the V and J genes are those of that table, whereas D and trimming came from the DNA. The sample shows about 240,000 clones, around four fifths of them seen only once. This entry is derived from a study of blood T cell repertoires in COVID-19. Study background: The United States, Italy and Spain were the sources of the acute and convalescent COVID-19 samples. From T cells, B-cell-depleted T cells, or PBMCs came the material, which was cDNA or gDNA.

Material: peripheral blood. The sequence was obtained from a woman in her seventies with acute or convalescent COVID-19. The chain employs TRBV28 and TRBJ1-2; 7 bases fit TRBD1. The CDR3, as DNA: TGTGCCAGCAGTTTGGTGACAGGGACGTTAGGATATGGCTACACCTTC. Amino acids: CASSLVTGTLGYGYTF.